What follows are 30 T cell receptor beta chains derived from one specimen sequenced in a study of T cells after posttransplantation cyclophosphamide. The method was immunoSEQ multiplex PCR; TCRdb's version includes in-frame clones alone and lacks a portion of them. This sample has 10,000 to 12,000 clones, each found more than once. Treatment was busulfan-fludarabine conditioning, a marrow graft, and cyclophosphamide on days +3 and +4. This material consisted of PBMCs, taken after allogeneic stem cell transplant with posttransplant cyclophosphamide. These receptors came from a female patient aged 40 to 50 who received an allogeneic stem cell transplant from a related donor, was CMV-positive, and had no GVHD. Some of the T cells may derive from the graft donor.

There are many counts of this clone. This chain links TRBV6-1 with TRBJ1-3, with 8 bases that match TRBD1. V lost 6 bases and J lost 3; bases outside the gene matches: 4. Germline V gene sequence: CDR1 MNHNS, CDR2 SASEGT. CDR3 length equals 14 residues. CDR3 nucleotide sequence: TGTGCCAGCAGGTTAACAGGGGGTGGAAACACCATATATTTT. Translation gives CASRLTGGGNTIYF.

The chain uses TRBV28 and TRBJ1-6; D is ambiguous. This CDR3 contains 14 residues. The V and J ends lost 3 bases and 11 bases respectively, with 14 bases between them. Per germline, CDR1 MDHEN and CDR2 SYDVKM. Here the CDR3 DNA reads TGTGCCAGCAGTTTCTTTAAGCCCCAGGCACCCCTCCACTTT. This codes for CASSFFKPQAPLHF.

This clone was observed many times. CDR3 residues: CASSIWVPGSSDTQYF. The CDR3 DNA sequence: TGTGCCAGCAGTATTTGGGTCCCCGGGAGTTCAGATACGCAGTATTTT. V and J are TRBV27 and TRBJ2-3; tentatively, D is TRBD2 (6 bases). This CDR3 spans 16 amino acids. V was cut by 5 bases and J by 4 bases, with 19 bases left in between. Germline V lookup: CDR1 MNHEY, CDR2 SMNVEV (reference sequence).

In its sample, this clone was seen many times. The genes are TRBV5-1 and TRBJ2-2, with 10 bases that match TRBD2. The ends lost 4 bases at V and 5 bases at J; junction bases unmatched: 17. The CDR3 spans 19 residues. The germline V gene has CDR1 SGHRS and CDR2 YFSETQ. The CDR3 DNA is TGCGCCAGCAGCCCCAAGGGGTTAGGACTAGCGGTTTGGACCGGGGAGCTGTTTTTT. Amino acids: CASSPKGLGLAVWTGELFF.

This clone has ten or more counts. The rearrangement uses TRBV7-6 and TRBJ2-7; tentative D call: TRBD1 (6 bases). The germline V and J ends were trimmed by 1 base and 5 bases, with 12 bases remaining between them. The CDR3 sequence is 14 residues long. Germline-derived CDR1 and CDR2 are SGHVS and FNYEAQ. The CDR3 protein is CASSLEGTGNEQYF. CDR3 coding DNA: TGTGCCAGCAGCTTAGAGGGTACAGGGAACGAGCAGTACTTC.

This clone was picked up many times. This chain joins TRBV6-1 and TRBJ2-7; TRBD1 aligns across 8 bases. Germline trimming cut 6 bases from V and 7 bases from J; bases unmatched to any gene: 5. The CDR3 runs to 12 residues. CDR1 and CDR2 from the germline V gene are MNHNS and SASEGT. The CDR3 spells CASRGQDKEQYF. The CDR3 DNA is TGTGCCAGCAGGGGACAGGACAAGGAGCAGTACTTC.

This clone was seen ten or more times. The CDR3: CAISSVDSSYEQYF. The CDR3 DNA is TGTGCCATCAGCTCGGTGGACAGCTCCTACGAGCAGTACTTC. The V and J genes are TRBV10-3 and TRBJ2-7; D may be TRBD1 (6 bases). Trimming removed 6 bases from V and 0 bases from J, with 12 bases in between. Germline V gene sequence: CDR1 ENHRY, CDR2 SYGVKD. The CDR3 totals 14 residues.

This clone was detected ten times or more. The chain uses TRBV6-5 and TRBJ1-1; TRBD1 might be the D (5 bases). CDR1 MNHEY and CDR2 SVGAGI come from the germline V gene. CDR3 length: 13 amino acids. The V end was cut by 3 bases, the J end by 4 bases, with 9 bases between. The CDR3 bases are TGTGCCAGCAGTTATTCAAGGGGCACTGAAGCTTTCTTT. This gives the protein CASSYSRGTEAFF.

This clone was observed many times. The rearrangement links TRBV7-3 to TRBJ2-5; 9 nucleotides match TRBD2. The CDR3 has 13 residues. Trimming removed 3 bases from V and 5 bases from J; junction bases left unmatched: 1. Looked up from germline, CDR1 is SGHTA and CDR2 is FQGTGA. The DNA of the CDR3 is TGTGCCAGCAGCTTTAGCGGGAGTGAGACCCAGTACTTC. It yields the protein CASSFSGSETQYF.

This clone has at least ten counts. The chain links TRBV19 to TRBJ1-4; D call uncertain. This CDR3 has 15 residues. The germline gives CDR1 LNHDA, CDR2 SQIVND (reference sequence). V was trimmed by 4 bases and J by 4 bases, leaving 13 bases between them. CDR3 DNA sequence: TGTGCCAGTAGTACACACAGCCGAATTAATGAAAAACTGTTTTTT. It translates to CASSTHSRINEKLFF.

This clone was observed many times. The gene calls are TRBV5-4 and TRBJ1-2, with 7 bases matching TRBD1. The CDR3 extends over 13 amino acids. The V gene end was trimmed by 5 bases and the J gene end by 4 bases; junction bases not matched to a gene: 5. The germline gives CDR1 SGHNT, CDR2 YYREEE (reference sequence). CDR3 sequence: CASRQTGLYGYTF. As DNA, the CDR3 is TGTGCCAGCAGACAGACAGGGCTCTATGGCTACACCTTC.

The chain joins TRBV28 to TRBJ2-1; the D gene is possibly TRBD2 (6 bases). Germline CDR1 reads MDHEN; CDR2 reads SYDVKM. V lost 10 bases and J lost 7, with 20 bases in between. This CDR3 has 14 residues. The CDR3 nucleotides read TGTGCCATTCAACGGGGACTTGTAGAAAATGAGCAGTTCTTC. Amino acid sequence: CAIQRGLVENEQFF. The full variable domain, its missing parts supplied by reference TRBV28 and TRBJ2-1, is DVKVTQSSRYLVKRTGEKVFLECVQDMDHENMFWYRQDPGLGLRLIYFSYDVKMKEKGDIPEGYSVSREKKERFSLILESASTNQTSMYLCAIQRGLVENEQFFGPGTRLTVL.

The table lists this clone with many counts. V is TRBV18 and J is TRBJ2-3, with D possibly matching TRBD1 (5 bases). CDR3 length: 15 amino acids. Germline V lookup: CDR1 KGHSH, CDR2 LQKENI. V dropped 4 bases and J dropped 2 bases, with 13 bases sitting between them. CDR3 protein: CASSRQDSSTDTQYF. The CDR3 DNA is TGTGCCAGCTCACGACAAGACAGTTCCACAGATACGCAGTATTTT.

Ten or more counts support this clone. The chain couples TRBV15 to TRBJ1-5; D is possibly TRBD1 (6 bases). Per germline, CDR1 LNHNV and CDR2 YYDKDF (reference sequence). With 5 bases removed from V and 1 base from J, the gap between germline ends came to 30 bases. The CDR3 is 21 residues long. The CDR3 region is CATSFSRDTSSWGGSNQPQHF. The CDR3 coding sequence is TGTGCCACCAGCTTCTCCCGGGACACCTCATCGTGGGGTGGAAGCAATCAGCCCCAGCATTTT.

This clone was counted at least ten times. The chain carries TRBV9 and TRBJ2-3; D unresolved. Looked up from germline, CDR1 is SGDLS and CDR2 is YYNGEE. The length of the CDR3 is 14 residues. V was clipped by 2 bases and J by 0 bases, with 7 bases between them. Written as DNA, the CDR3 is TGTGCCAGCAGCGTCTACGGGAGCACAGATACGCAGTATTTT. Amino acids: CASSVYGSTDTQYF.

This clone was seen repeatedly, ten times or more. J is TRBJ2-3 and V is TRBV11-2; D is undetermined. CDR3 size: 14 residues. Germline V gives CDR1 SGHAT, CDR2 FQNNGV. Trimming stripped 4 bases from V and 5 bases from J, with 13 bases between. CDR3 sequence: CASSYRVEEDTQYF. The CDR3 bases are TGTGCCAGCAGCTATCGGGTCGAGGAAGATACGCAGTATTTT.

At least ten counts were recorded for this clone. The chain carries TRBV2 and TRBJ1-2, with 7 bases aligning to TRBD1. The CDR3 sequence is 12 residues long. CDR1 SNHLY and CDR2 FYNNEI come from the germline V gene. With V trimmed by 0 bases and J by 11 bases, 3 bases remained unmatched. CDR3 sequence (DNA): TGTGCCAGCAGTGAAGCGGGACAGAGTTACACCTTC. Amino acid sequence: CASSEAGQSYTF. The full variable domain, in which reference TRBV2 and TRBJ1-2 provide the parts outside the CDR3, is EPEVTQTPSHQVTQMGQEVILRCVPISNHLYFYWYRQILGQKVEFLVSFYNNEISEKSEIFDDQFSVERPDGSNFTLKIRSTKLEDSAMYFCASSEAGQSYTFGSGTRLTVV.

In this sample, this clone turned up many times. The chain uses TRBV5-1 and TRBJ2-5, with D perhaps matching TRBD2 (6 bases). Germline CDR1 is SGHRS and CDR2 is YFSETQ. Deletions cut 3 bases from V and 5 bases from J, with 14 bases between. The CDR3 length is 14 residues. This chain's CDR3 is CASSSGGPKETQYF. The CDR3 region has the DNA TGCGCCAGCAGCTCCGGGGGACCCAAGGAGACCCAGTACTTC.

This clone was found many times. The chain joins TRBV4-1 to TRBJ1-6; TRBD1 aligns across 11 bases. CDR3 size: 16 residues. From germline, CDR1 is MGHRA and CDR2 YSYEKL. Unmatched junction bases numbered 1, after V lost 0 bases and J lost 6 bases. The CDR3 sequence: CASSQDGTGGNSPLHF. The CDR3 coding sequence is TGCGCCAGCAGCCAAGATGGGACAGGGGGTAATTCACCCCTCCACTTT.

This clone was detected many times. The chain links TRBV6-5 to TRBJ1-1, with unresolved D. This CDR3 contains 11 residues. Trimming removed 6 bases from V and 3 bases from J, with 5 bases in between. Germline assignment: CDR1 MNHEY and CDR2 SVGAGI. CDR3 nucleotide sequence: TGTGCCAGCAGCTCCCACACTGAAGCTTTCTTT. Its protein product is CASSSHTEAFF.

In this sample, this clone turned up many times. CDR3 DNA sequence: TGTGCCTGGAGTGTAACAGTAATGAACACTGAAGCTTTCTTT. Translation gives CAWSVTVMNTEAFF. This chain uses TRBV30 with TRBJ1-1, with D hard to call. From germline, CDR1 is GTSNPN and CDR2 SVGIG (reference sequence). The ends were cut back, 0 bases at V and 0 bases at J, with 8 bases in the middle. The CDR3 length is 14 residues.

This clone was counted at least ten times. The chain joins TRBV18 to TRBJ2-1; 11 bases match TRBD2. V lost 3 bases and J lost 9; bases outside the gene matches: 10. This CDR3 has 16 residues. CDR1 and CDR2 (germline): KGHSH, LQKENI. The CDR3 reads CASSPLAGGLKGEQFF. In DNA form, the CDR3 reads TGTGCCAGCTCACCTCTAGCGGGGGGTTTGAAGGGTGAGCAGTTCTTC.

This clone was observed at least ten times. The rearrangement links TRBV15 to TRBJ2-7; no clear D. V was clipped by 0 bases and J by 2 bases, with 5 bases between them. CDR3 length: 13 amino acids. The V gene's germline CDR1 is LNHNV and CDR2 YYDKDF (reference sequence). Here the CDR3 reads CATSRDKTYEQYF. CDR3 nucleotide sequence: TGTGCCACCAGCAGAGATAAAACCTACGAGCAGTACTTC. Together with reference TRBV15 and TRBJ2-7, the CDR3 gives the full variable domain: DAMVIQNPRYQVTQFGKPVTLSCSQTLNHNVMYWYQQKSSQAPKLLFHYYDKDFNNEADTPDNFQSRRPNTSFCFLDIRSPGLGDTAMYLCATSRDKTYEQYFGPGTRLTVT.

This clone was seen at least ten times. V usage is TRBV7-9 and J usage is TRBJ2-3; D is unclear. V lost 1 base, J lost 2 bases, and 4 bases lay in between. The length of the CDR3 is 13 residues. Germline V CDR1 and CDR2: SEHNR, FQNEAQ (reference sequence). The CDR3 DNA follows: TGTGCCAGCAGCTTAGGTCACACAGATACGCAGTATTTT. Its protein product is CASSLGHTDTQYF.

This clone was seen many times. The V call is TRBV14, the J call TRBJ2-5; the match to TRBD1 covers 7 bases. The CDR3 contains 18 residues. The junction had 15 bases not matched to a gene; V was cut back by 1 base and J by 4 bases. Germline V CDR1 and CDR2: SGHDN, FVKESK. The DNA for the CDR3 is TGTGCCAGCAGCCAAGTAAGGCGAAGGCAGGGGGTTATAGAGACCCAGTACTTC. It encodes CASSQVRRRQGVIETQYF.

There are many counts of this clone. V is TRBV27 and J is TRBJ1-2; 8 positions match TRBD1. Germline loops: CDR1 MNHEY, CDR2 SMNVEV (reference sequence). The CDR3 length is 16 residues. V shed 4 bases, J shed 5 bases, and the junction held 12 bases outside the gene matches. The CDR3 spells CASSSYRGDLSYGYTF. CDR3 sequence (DNA): TGTGCCAGCAGTTCGTACAGGGGGGACCTTTCATATGGCTACACCTTC.

This clone was detected ten times or more. The chain uses TRBV25-1 and TRBJ1-2, with D hard to call. Germline V gives CDR1 MGHDK, CDR2 SYGVNS. Trimming took off 3 bases at V and 4 bases at J, with 12 bases between the two ends. The CDR3 is 14 residues long. The CDR3 region is CASSDPSGAYGYTF. CDR3 coding DNA: TGTGCCAGCAGTGACCCCTCAGGTGCCTATGGCTACACCTTC.

This clone showed up many times. The V call is TRBV4-1, the J call TRBJ2-3; TRBD2 matches 9 bases. Looked up from germline, CDR1 is MGHRA and CDR2 is YSYEKL. Unmatched junction bases numbered 17, after V lost 4 bases and J lost 0 bases. This CDR3 has 20 amino acids. CDR3 sequence: CASSPYRLAGLLSSTDTQYF. The CDR3 nucleotides read TGCGCCAGCAGCCCATACCGCCTAGCGGGGTTGCTCTCTAGCACAGATACGCAGTATTTT.

This clone was found many times. V usage is TRBV7-9 and J usage is TRBJ2-3, with TRBD2 matching 8 bases. The CDR3 sequence is 17 residues long. CDR1 SEHNR and CDR2 FQNEAQ come from the germline V gene (reference sequence). J lost 6 bases, V lost 1 base, and 12 bases had no gene match. The CDR3 coding sequence is TGTGCCAGCAGCTTAGGAACGGGGGGGCGTATAGTTGATACGCAGTATTTT. This gives the protein CASSLGTGGRIVDTQYF.

This clone has at least ten counts. The V gene is TRBV10-3, the J gene TRBJ1-1, with D perhaps TRBD1 (6 bases). Trimming removed 6 bases from V and 2 bases from J, with 13 bases in between. The CDR3 is made up of 14 amino acids. Germline CDR1 and CDR2: ENHRY and SYGVKD. The CDR3 DNA reads as TGTGCCATCAGAAGGACAGCCCAAAACACTGAAGCTTTCTTT. Translating gives CAIRRTAQNTEAFF.